This T cell receptor beta chain was sequenced during a study of blood T cell repertoires in COVID-19 (TCRdb year 2020). Concerning the study at large: Samples covering the acute and convalescent phases of COVID-19 were provided by collaborators in the United States, Italy and Spain. The material from the prospective study consisted of cDNA or gDNA derived from T cells, B-cell-depleted T cells, or PBMCs. Subjects who had been exposed to COVID-19, were actively infected with it, or had recovered from it provided the deeply sampled blood TCRbeta repertoires that made up the dataset. The repertoires were released in a freely available public database intended as a resource for research on the immune response to SARS-CoV-2. The samples were drawn from two sources: the first 160 participants of the ongoing ImmuneRACE study, and about 1,300 subjects contributed by 6 global collaborators. A de-identified subject ID, COVID-19 status, age in years and sex were almost always included in the sample metadata. Where available, HLA class I and class II types were obtained from metadata supplied by the sample provider rather than from assay-based typing. What the work shows at the level of the full study, not this receptor alone: The amount of clinical and demographic metadata varied by source and participant and was provided uncurated.

With respect to this clone: No antigen is known for it. Base qualities are not provided; no much larger clone lies one nucleotide away.

The immunoSEQ Assay, a bias-controlled multiplex PCR, was used to amplify TCRbeta CDR3 regions from genomic DNA. In the authors' own workflow: The number of nucleated cells in each sample was estimated from the amplification of reference gene primers within the assay. Sequence reads were collapsed and filtered to measure the absolute abundance of every unique TCRbeta CDR3 rearrangement. Productive Simpson clonality was computed per sample as the square root of Simpson's diversity index over productive rearrangements. TCRdb stores this immuneACCESS table with in-frame sequences only. Part of the clones is absent; in the studies checked, under half of the shortfall reflects unresolved V genes, and no reason is known for the rest. V and J calls and clone size are given by that table; D and trimming were obtained from the DNA. In all, the sample holds about 210,000 clones, and 75% to 90% of those were seen once. The top ten clones comprise around 0.7% of the sample.

Taken from cysteine to phenylalanine, the CDR3 has 12 residues. Here the CDR3 DNA is all that survives: 36 bases in frame from base 1. For CDR1 and CDR2, the germline V gene lists MNHEY and SVGEGT. Deletion took 4 bases off V and 4 bases off J, with a span of 5 bases between the germline ends. Each collaborating institution followed its own protocols to collect whole blood in K2EDTA tubes. Collaborator samples were shipped for TCRbeta analysis as frozen whole blood, isolated PBMCs, or DNA extracted from either sample type. This clonotype was sampled from a man aged 35-49 years with acute or convalescent COVID-19. The chain is encoded by TRBV6-2 or TRBV6-3 joined to TRBJ1-3; the D gene lacks a confident call. Sequencing was performed on peripheral blood. The DNA is TGTGCCAGCAGTTCGTTCGGAAACACCATATATTTT. Its protein is CASSSFGNTIYF.